The TCR beta chain described here comes from a study of blood T cells in healthy people across ages. This clonotype has just a few counts. Combining a sample-barcoded 5' primer with a J-beta primer mix, a second PCR ran for roughly 7 to 12 cycles. Researchers report that a template-switch adaptor with 12 random nucleotides tagged each cDNA molecule. TCRdb redid the calling of the 5' RACE reads with MiXCR, one entry per CDR3 protein. The table records about 640,000 distinct CDR3 sequences, about 53% of them present only once. The TCR sequence derives from a man in his 60s in good health. Sequenced sample: blood.

The CDR3 loop reads CSATSGGALEQFF. The CDR3, as DNA: TGCAGTGCCACTAGCGGGGGGGCGCTTGAGCAGTTCTTC. The chain recombines TRBV20-1 with TRBJ2-1, with 13 positions matching TRBD2. J gave up 9 bases and V 6 bases, and 5 bases lay outside the gene matches. CDR1 is DFQATT, CDR2 SNEGSKA, per germline (reference sequence). This CDR3 is built from 13 residues.